One and the same sample provided the 26 T cell receptor beta chains below, sequenced in a study of T cell repertoires in aging, cancer and after chemotherapy. Peripheral blood genomic DNA, not sorted cells or RNA, was the template. Multiplex touch-down PCR with TRB-A/B primers amplified rearranged V-D-J TRB sequences. From the multiplex PCR reads, TCRdb called clonotypes with MiXCR, one entry per CDR3 protein. The table has under 5,500 distinct CDR3 sequences, 27% seen once. Sequenced input: blood. These receptor sequences come from a human donor with a solid tumor.

By its share, this clonotype is medium-sized. The gene calls are TRBV6-5 and TRBJ2-2, with D perhaps matching TRBD1 (5 bases). Trimming removed 2 bases from V and 4 bases from J, with 11 bases in between. The germline gives CDR1 MNHEY, CDR2 SVGAGI. CDR3 size: 15 residues. CDR3 sequence: CASSYRGHLTGELFF. The DNA of the CDR3 is TGTGCCAGCAGTTACCGTGGACACCTCACCGGGGAGCTGTTTTTT.

The chain combines TRBV25-1 with TRBJ2-2; D is undetermined. The CDR3 consists of 11 residues. V gave up 6 bases and J gave up 6 bases, with 5 bases separating them. Germline loops: CDR1 MGHDK, CDR2 SYGVNS. The CDR3 DNA is TGTGCCAGCAGGAGGCCCGGGGAGCTGTTTTTT. The encoded protein is CASRRPGELFF.

V usage is TRBV15 and J usage is TRBJ1-5, with TRBD1 as a possible D gene (5 bases). V was clipped by 5 bases and J by 0 bases, with 20 bases between them. The CDR3 consists of 18 residues. Per germline, CDR1 LNHNV and CDR2 YYDKDF (reference sequence). CDR3 sequence (DNA): TGTGCCACCAGCCCCCGGGGGAGAGAATCCTATAGCAATCAGCCCCAGCATTTT. Amino acids: CATSPRGRESYSNQPQHF.

V and J are TRBV5-5 and TRBJ2-7; D is perhaps TRBD1 or TRBD2 (6 bases each). The CDR3 runs to 13 residues. From germline, CDR1 is SGHKS and CDR2 YYEKEE (reference sequence). The germline V and J ends were trimmed by 6 bases and 3 bases, with 13 bases remaining between them. The DNA for the CDR3 is TGTGCCAGCAACCAGGGGAGGAACTACGAGCAGTACTTC. It codes for CASNQGRNYEQYF.

This clonotype occurred once. This chain joins TRBV4-2 and TRBJ2-7, with D maybe TRBD2 (7 bases). The ends were cut back, 4 bases at V and 2 bases at J, with 12 bases in the middle. The length of the CDR3 is 14 residues. Germline CDR1 is LGHNA and CDR2 is YNFKEQ. CDR3 sequence (DNA): TGTGCCAGCAGCCCGTACGGGGGGCCCTACGAGCAGTACTTC. Translated, it gives CASSPYGGPYEQYF.

This chain joins TRBV5-1 and TRBJ1-3, with D possibly matching TRBD1 (5 bases). V was pared by 1 base and J by 4 bases, with 15 bases between. Germline V gene data show CDR1 as SGHRS and CDR2 as YFSETQ. The CDR3 runs to 16 residues. CDR3 residues: CASSLQGPSSGNTIYF. DNA for the CDR3: TGCGCCAGCAGCTTGCAGGGCCCTTCTTCAGGAAACACCATATATTTT.

This chain joins TRBV12-5 and TRBJ2-1; 13 bases fit TRBD2. CDR1 and CDR2 from the germline V gene are LGHNT and FRNRAP. This CDR3 region has 13 residues. Unmatched junction bases numbered 7, after V lost 8 bases and J lost 12 bases. The CDR3 region has the DNA TGTGCTAGTTCTAGACTAGCGGGAGGAGGGCAGTTCTTC. Encoded protein: CASSRLAGGGQFF.

A few counts support this clonotype. The gene calls are TRBV15 and TRBJ1-2; the D is unclear. V was pared by 0 bases and J by 7 bases, with 15 bases between. Germline CDR1 reads LNHNV; CDR2 reads YYDKDF (reference sequence). The CDR3 covers 15 residues. The CDR3 here is CATSRDPVASGGYTF. CDR3 coding DNA: TGTGCCACCAGCAGAGATCCGGTGGCAAGCGGTGGCTACACCTTC.

The V call is TRBV28, the J call TRBJ1-2; TRBD1 matches at 7 bases. The V segment lost 7 bases and the J segment 4 bases; nucleotides outside the gene matches: 6. The CDR3 length is 13 residues. Germline assignment: CDR1 MDHEN and CDR2 SYDVKM. The CDR3 loop reads CASTTRDSYGYTF. CDR3 nucleotide sequence: TGTGCCAGCACTACCAGGGACAGCTATGGCTACACCTTC.

This clonotype occurred once. This sequence joins TRBV12-3 or TRBV12-4 and TRBJ1-2, with 8 bases matching TRBD1. The V segment lost 5 bases and the J segment 4 bases; nucleotides outside the gene matches: 6. The CDR3 is 14 amino acids. The CDR3 sequence: CASSPAGGAYGYTF. The CDR3 nucleotides are TGTGCCAGCAGTCCTGCAGGGGGCGCCTATGGCTACACCTTC.

The V call is TRBV6-6, the J call TRBJ2-3; 8 bases are a match to TRBD2. The length of the CDR3 is 16 residues. The germline CDR1 and CDR2 sequences are MNHNY and SVGAGI (reference sequence). J lost 4 bases, V lost 5 bases, and 11 bases had no gene match. The CDR3 sequence: CASSDPGGEEADTQYF. CDR3 DNA sequence: TGTGCCAGCAGTGACCCGGGGGGGGAGGAAGCAGATACGCAGTATTTT.

This chain uses TRBV20-1 with TRBJ1-6, with D uncertain. The CDR3 is 15 residues long. Germline V gives CDR1 DFQATT, CDR2 SNEGSKA (reference sequence). Trimming pared 3 bases from V and 7 bases from J, leaving 16 bases between. The CDR3 loop is CSARGSAPGNSPLHF. CDR3 bases: TGCAGTGCTAGGGGGTCTGCCCCGGGGAATTCACCCCTCCACTTT.

This sequence joins TRBV28 and TRBJ1-1; D ambiguous. The CDR3 is 12 amino acids. V dropped 3 bases and J dropped 11 bases, with 13 bases sitting between them. The V gene's germline CDR1 is MDHEN and CDR2 SYDVKM. The CDR3 here is CASSLLGGWAFF. The CDR3 DNA sequence: TGTGCCAGCAGTTTGTTGGGAGGGTGGGCTTTCTTT.

By proportion, this clonotype is medium-sized. This chain uses TRBV6-5 with TRBJ2-7; no clear D gene. The germline CDR1 and CDR2 sequences are MNHEY and SVGAGI. CDR3 length equals 13 residues. V was clipped by 2 bases and J by 0 bases, with 5 bases between them. The CDR3 nucleotides read TGTGCCAGCAGTTACGGTCACTCCTACGAGCAGTACTTC. This translates into CASSYGHSYEQYF.

The rearrangement uses TRBV12-3 or TRBV12-4 and TRBJ1-5; unclear D gene. Deletions cut 3 bases from V and 1 base from J, with 4 bases between. The CDR3 is 13 residues long. CDR3 sequence (DNA): TGTGCCAGCAGTTTCTCCAGCAATCAGCCCCAGCATTTT. It encodes CASSFSSNQPQHF.

The rearrangement links TRBV5-6 to TRBJ2-1, with 11 bases fitting TRBD1. Germline CDR1 SGHDT, CDR2 YYEEEE. V lost 4 bases, J lost 7 bases, and 4 bases stayed unmatched. The CDR3 extends over 14 amino acids. CDR3 residues: CASSGRDRGNEQFF. As DNA, the CDR3 is TGTGCCAGCAGCGGCCGGGACAGGGGGAATGAGCAGTTCTTC.

In its sample, this clonotype ranks as medium-sized (0.01 to 0.1%). This chain links TRBV6-5 with TRBJ2-7; 9 nucleotides match TRBD1. CDR1 and CDR2 from the germline V gene are MNHEY and SVGAGI. The trim removed 9 bases at V and 0 bases at J, leaving 6 bases unmatched. The CDR3 has 14 amino acids. CDR3 DNA sequence: TGTGCCAGTACGACAGGGGGGGGCTCCTACGAGCAGTACTTC. The encoded protein is CASTTGGGSYEQYF.

The V and J genes are TRBV6-4 and TRBJ2-1, with a possible D match to TRBD2 (7 bases). V was cut by 4 bases and J by 6 bases, with 13 bases left in between. Germline V CDR1 and CDR2: MRHNA, SNTAGT. The CDR3 covers 14 residues. The CDR3 here is CASSGGGSVNEQFF. DNA for the CDR3: TGTGCCAGCAGTGGGGGGGGCAGCGTCAATGAGCAGTTCTTC.

CDR3: CASSQGAQGADSPLHF. The CDR3 DNA is TGCGCCAGCAGCCAAGGGGCCCAGGGGGCTGATTCACCCCTCCACTTT. This sequence joins TRBV4-1 and TRBJ1-6; 8 nucleotides match TRBD1. With 1 base clipped from V and 8 bases from J, the junction kept 7 bases outside the gene matches. Per the germline V gene, CDR1 is MGHRA and CDR2 is YSYEKL. The CDR3 length is 16 residues.

This clonotype turned up a few times. The chain recombines TRBV20-1 with TRBJ2-7; TRBD2 is a possible D gene (6 bases). CDR3 length: 14 amino acids. Germline V lookup: CDR1 DFQATT, CDR2 SNEGSKA (reference sequence). V was cut by 6 bases and J by 2 bases, with 17 bases left in between. The CDR3 nucleotides are TGCAGTGCCCGGAGGGGACCGACAACCTACGAGCAGTACTTC. Protein sequence: CSARRGPTTYEQYF.

This clonotype was detected a few times. The chain is built from TRBV12-3 or TRBV12-4 and TRBJ2-2; D uncertain. This CDR3 is built from 14 residues. Trimming took 7 bases from V and 7 from J, leaving 16 bases between them. The CDR3 DNA sequence: TGTGCCAGCATCGGACGGGTCATGGTCGGGGAGCTGTTTTTT. Encoded protein: CASIGRVMVGELFF.

CDR3 loop: CASSPRTGGEQYF. The CDR3, as DNA: TGTGCCAGCAGCCCCCGGACAGGGGGAGAGCAGTACTTC. V is TRBV5-4 and J is TRBJ2-7; 10 nucleotides line up with TRBD1. Trimming took 4 bases from V and 7 from J; bases not matched to a gene: 5. The CDR3 loop spans 13 amino acids. Germline V gene lookup returns CDR1 SGHNT and CDR2 YYREEE (reference sequence).

This clonotype ranks as medium-sized. The chain couples TRBV6-5 to TRBJ2-7, with TRBD1 matching over 11 bases. Germline-derived CDR1 and CDR2 are MNHEY and SVGAGI. V lost 6 bases to trimming and J lost 10 bases; unmatched junction nucleotides: 8. The CDR3 contains 13 residues. Here the CDR3 DNA reads TGTGCCAGCAGACCCGGGACAGGGGGTTTTCAGTACTTC. As protein: CASRPGTGGFQYF.

V gene TRBV20-1 combines with J gene TRBJ1-2; TRBD1 might be the D (5 bases). Trimming removed 0 bases at V and 4 bases at J, with 18 bases between. The CDR3 covers 16 residues. Germline CDR1 and CDR2: DFQATT and SNEGSKA (reference sequence). Written as DNA, the CDR3 is TGCAGTGCTAGAGACCCACTTCGGGGCGCTATCTATGGCTACACCTTC. Protein sequence: CSARDPLRGAIYGYTF.

The genes are TRBV20-1 and TRBJ1-5; D unresolved. This CDR3 is built from 14 residues. The germline gives CDR1 DFQATT, CDR2 SNEGSKA (reference sequence). Trimming removed 0 bases from V and 4 bases from J, with 10 bases in between. The CDR3, as DNA: TGCAGTGCTAGAGATCAATTAAGGAATCAGCCCCAGCATTTT. It codes for CSARDQLRNQPQHF.

This clonotype is medium-sized. The gene calls are TRBV29-1 and TRBJ1-3; D is unclear. The V gene lost 6 bases and the J gene lost 0 bases, with 9 bases spanning the gap. CDR1 SQVTM and CDR2 ANQGSEA come from the germline V gene. The CDR3 has 13 amino acids. The CDR3 coding sequence is TGCAGCGTCGAACTCAGCTCTGGAAACACCATATATTTT. Translated, it gives CSVELSSGNTIYF. The full variable domain, rest sourced from reference TRBV29-1 and TRBJ1-3, is SAVISQKPSRDICQRGTSLTIQCQVDSQVTMMFWYRQQPGQSLTLIATANQGSEATYESGFVIDKFPISRPNLTFSTLTVSNMSPEDSSIYLCSVELSSGNTIYFGEGSWLTVV.